Below, one TCR beta chain is given with its context. Its specificity is unknown. These data originate in a study of Ad26.COV2.S vaccination and SARS-CoV-2 variants. About the research overall: Dosing was one shot or two shots 56 days apart. Whole-study findings and limits: Estimates derived from TCR breadth and depth analyses may have underestimated total T cell responses. People given the vaccine had a wider spike-specific TCR breadth than placebo recipients did.

As for treatment: 19 received Ad26.COV2.S at low or high dose, single or two shots; about 5 received placebo; per-sample allocation not given. Samples analyzed were those drawn on day 63 after the first vaccine or placebo injection. The V gene's germline CDR1 is LNHDA and CDR2 SQIVND (reference sequence). The V and J ends lost 5 bases and 6 bases respectively, with 7 bases between them. This CDR3 spans 12 amino acids. Using immunoSEQ multiplex PCR, the repertoire was profiled, and TCRdb retains in-frame clones only, with some absent. The sample records about 350,000 clones, 75% to 90% being singletons.

This receptor was identified in a person aged 18-60 years who received the Ad26.COV2.S COVID-19 vaccine or a placebo. V gene TRBV19 combines with J gene TRBJ2-2; D is ambiguous. The sequenced sample was peripheral blood, obtained in a trial of Ad26.COV2.S vaccine versus placebo. CDR3 amino acids: CASSPSPGELFF. The CDR3 nucleotides read TGTGCCAGTAGTCCATCACCCGGGGAGCTGTTTTTT.